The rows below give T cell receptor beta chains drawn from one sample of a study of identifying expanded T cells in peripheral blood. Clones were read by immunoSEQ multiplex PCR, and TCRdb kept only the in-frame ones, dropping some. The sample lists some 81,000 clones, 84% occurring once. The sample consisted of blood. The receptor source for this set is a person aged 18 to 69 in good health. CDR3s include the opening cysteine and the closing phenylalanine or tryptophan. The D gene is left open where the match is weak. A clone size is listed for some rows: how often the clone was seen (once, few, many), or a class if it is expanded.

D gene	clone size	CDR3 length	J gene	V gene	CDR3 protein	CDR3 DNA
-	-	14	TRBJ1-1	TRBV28	CASTPGGFLTEAFF	TGTGCCAGCACCCCAGGAGGGTTTCTCACTGAAGCTTTCTTT
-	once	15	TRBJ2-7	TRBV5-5	CASSRGNSGVYEQYF	TGTGCCAGCAGCAGGGGGAATTCGGGGGTCTACGAGCAGTACTTC
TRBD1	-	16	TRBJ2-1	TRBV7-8	CASSLFPPTGEHEQFF	TGTGCCAGCAGCTTATTCCCTCCGACAGGGGAGCATGAGCAGTTCTTC
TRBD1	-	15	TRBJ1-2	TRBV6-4	CASSESDRDPGGYTF	TGTGCCAGCAGTGAATCCGACAGGGACCCTGGTGGCTACACCTTC
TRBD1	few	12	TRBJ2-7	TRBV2	CASSDRTYEQYF	TGTGCCAGCTCGGACAGGACCTACGAGCAGTACTTC
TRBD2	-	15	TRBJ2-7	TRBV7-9	CASNRASGRSYEQYF	TGTGCCAGCAACCGAGCCAGCGGGAGGTCCTACGAGCAGTACTTC
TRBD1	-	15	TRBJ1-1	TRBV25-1	CASSDGVSDRVKAFF	TGTGCCAGCAGTGATGGGGTCTCAGACAGGGTCAAAGCTTTCTTT
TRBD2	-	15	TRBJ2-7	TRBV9	CASSATGTTDYEQYF	TGTGCCAGCAGCGCCACCGGGACTACGGACTACGAGCAGTACTTC
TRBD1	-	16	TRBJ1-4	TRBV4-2	CASSQVGGQGDEKLFF	TGTGCCAGCAGCCAAGTGGGGGGACAGGGAGATGAAAAACTGTTTTTT
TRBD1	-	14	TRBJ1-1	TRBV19	CASSITQGSTEAFF	TGTGCCAGTAGTATAACACAGGGGAGTACTGAAGCTTTCTTT
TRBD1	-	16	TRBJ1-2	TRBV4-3	CASSQGPRGQIYGYTF	TGCGCCAGCAGCCAAGGGCCCAGGGGGCAGATCTATGGCTACACCTTC
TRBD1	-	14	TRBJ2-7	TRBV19	CASSWGQGINEQYF	TGTGCCAGTAGTTGGGGACAGGGGATAAACGAGCAGTACTTC
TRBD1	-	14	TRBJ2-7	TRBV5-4	CASSSGTGFYEQYF	TGTGCCAGCAGCTCCGGGACAGGGTTCTACGAGCAGTACTTC
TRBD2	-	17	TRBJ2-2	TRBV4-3	CASSRGLAGDGTGELFF	TGCGCCAGCAGTCGTGGACTAGCGGGAGATGGTACCGGGGAGCTGTTTTTT
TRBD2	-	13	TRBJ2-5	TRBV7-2	CASSFQREETQYF	TGTGCCAGCAGCTTTCAGCGGGAGGAGACCCAGTACTTC
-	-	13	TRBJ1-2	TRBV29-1	CSVDSSGQYGYTF	TGCAGCGTTGATAGTTCCGGACAGTATGGCTACACCTTC
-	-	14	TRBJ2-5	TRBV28	CASSLGVRYETQYF	TGTGCCAGCAGTTTGGGGGTCAGATACGAGACCCAGTACTTC
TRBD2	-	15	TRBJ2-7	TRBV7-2	CASSLALAGEYEQYF	TGTGCCAGCAGCTTAGCGCTAGCGGGAGAGTACGAGCAGTACTTC
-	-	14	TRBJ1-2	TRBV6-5	CASKSSAGLYGYTF	TGTGCCAGCAAGAGCTCGGCAGGGCTTTATGGCTACACCTTC
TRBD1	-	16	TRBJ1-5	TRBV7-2	CASSSRDRGSGQPQHF	TGTGCCAGCAGCTCGAGAGACAGGGGCTCAGGACAGCCCCAGCATTTT
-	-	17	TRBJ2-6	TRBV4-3	CASSQESQASGANVLTF	TGCGCCAGCAGCCAAGAATCGCAGGCCTCTGGGGCCAACGTCCTGACTTTC
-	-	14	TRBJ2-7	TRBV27	CASSSRDPSLEQYF	TGTGCCAGCAGTTCCCGGGACCCTTCTTTGGAGCAGTACTTC
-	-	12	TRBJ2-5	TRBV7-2	CASSSAKETQYF	TGTGCCAGCAGCTCCGCCAAAGAGACCCAGTACTTC
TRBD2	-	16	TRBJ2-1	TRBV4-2	CASSRLAGVAYNEQFF	TGTGCCAGCAGCCGACTAGCGGGAGTGGCCTACAATGAGCAGTTCTTC
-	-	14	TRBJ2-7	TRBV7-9	CASSLGGLAYEQYF	TGTGCCAGCAGCTTAGGAGGGCTAGCCTACGAGCAGTACTTC
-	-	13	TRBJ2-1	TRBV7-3	CASSLLQYDEQFF	TGTGCCAGCAGCTTATTACAGTATGATGAGCAGTTCTTC
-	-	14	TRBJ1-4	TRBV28	CASSLRGAREKLFF	TGTGCCAGCAGTCTTCGGGGGGCGAGAGAAAAACTGTTTTTT
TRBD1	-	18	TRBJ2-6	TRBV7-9	CASSLRDRERAGANVLTF	TGTGCCAGCAGCTTAAGGGACAGGGAACGGGCTGGGGCCAACGTCCTGACTTTC
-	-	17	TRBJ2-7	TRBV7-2	CASSRPLQSTSSYEQYF	TGTGCCAGCAGCCGTCCACTACAGTCCACCAGCTCCTACGAGCAGTACTTC
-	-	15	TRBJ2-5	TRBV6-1	CASSEGRNIQETQYF	TGTGCCAGCAGTGAAGGCAGAAATATCCAAGAGACCCAGTACTTC
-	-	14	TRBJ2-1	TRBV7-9	CASSLGNSVREQFF	TGTGCCAGCAGCTTAGGAAACTCCGTGAGGGAGCAGTTCTTC
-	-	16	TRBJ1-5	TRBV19	CASSSVAGTFQGPQHF	TGTGCCAGTAGTAGCGTGGCAGGGACCTTTCAGGGGCCCCAGCATTTT
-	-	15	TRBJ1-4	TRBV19	CASRMNRGRNEKLFF	TGTGCCAGTAGGATGAACAGAGGCCGGAATGAAAAACTGTTTTTT
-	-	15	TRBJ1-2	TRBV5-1	CASSFGGGRLDGYTF	TGCGCCAGCAGCTTCGGAGGGGGGCGCTTGGATGGCTACACCTTC
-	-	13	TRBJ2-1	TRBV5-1	CASSLTAVNEQFF	TGCGCCAGCAGCTTGACAGCTGTCAATGAGCAGTTCTTC
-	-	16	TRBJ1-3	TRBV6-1	CASSERYEAGRNTIYF	TGTGCCAGCAGTGAAAGATATGAGGCAGGTCGAAACACCATATATTTT
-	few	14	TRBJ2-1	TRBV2	CASSEGRLRDEQFF	TGTGCCAGCAGTGAAGGCAGGCTACGGGATGAGCAGTTCTTC
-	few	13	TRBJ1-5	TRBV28	CASARDSNQPQHF	TGTGCCAGCGCCAGGGATAGCAATCAGCCCCAGCATTTT
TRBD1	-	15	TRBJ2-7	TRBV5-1	CASSPIRDRAREQYF	TGCGCCAGCAGTCCAATCCGGGACAGGGCTCGTGAGCAGTACTTC
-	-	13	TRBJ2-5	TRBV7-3	CASSLGRAETQYF	TGTGCCAGCAGCTTAGGCAGGGCAGAGACCCAGTACTTC
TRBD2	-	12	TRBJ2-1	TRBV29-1	CSVVRTSNEQFF	TGCAGCGTTGTAAGGACTAGCAATGAGCAGTTCTTC
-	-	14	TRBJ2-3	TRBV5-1	CASSLPDVADTQYF	TGCGCCAGCAGCTTGCCCGACGTGGCCGATACGCAGTATTTT
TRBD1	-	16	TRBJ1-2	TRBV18	CASSPNSGQGVNGYTF	TGTGCCAGCTCACCGAATTCGGGACAGGGAGTTAATGGCTACACCTTC
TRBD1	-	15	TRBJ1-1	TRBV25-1	CASSESGTGDTEAFF	TGTGCCAGCAGTGAATCAGGGACAGGAGACACTGAAGCTTTCTTT
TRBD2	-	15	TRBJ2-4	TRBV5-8	CASSSGLAGENIQYF	TGTGCCAGCAGCTCAGGACTAGCGGGGGAAAACATTCAGTACTTC
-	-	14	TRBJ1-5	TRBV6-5	CASSNRDSNQPQHF	TGTGCCAGCAGTAATAGGGATAGCAATCAGCCCCAGCATTTT
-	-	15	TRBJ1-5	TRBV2	CASSGAGTDHQPQHF	TGTGCCAGCAGTGGGGCCGGGACCGATCATCAGCCCCAGCATTTT
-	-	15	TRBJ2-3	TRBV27	CASSLGRGKADTQYF	TGTGCCAGCAGTTTGGGACGAGGGAAGGCAGATACGCAGTATTTT
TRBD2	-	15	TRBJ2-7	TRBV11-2	CASSLIAGGTYEQYF	TGTGCCAGCAGCTTAATTGCGGGAGGGACCTACGAGCAGTACTTC
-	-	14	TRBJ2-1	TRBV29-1	CSGALFSSYNEQFF	TGCAGCGGGGCCCTTTTTAGCTCCTACAATGAGCAGTTCTTC
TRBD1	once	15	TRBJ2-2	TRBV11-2	CASSRGQGNTGELFF	TGTGCCAGCAGCCGTGGACAGGGGAACACCGGGGAGCTGTTTTTT
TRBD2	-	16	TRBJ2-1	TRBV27	CASSEPGGRADNEQFF	TGTGCCAGCAGCGAACCGGGCGGGAGGGCCGACAATGAGCAGTTCTTC
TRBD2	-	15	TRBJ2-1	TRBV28	CASSPLAGGWNEQFF	TGTGCCAGCAGTCCCCTAGCGGGAGGGTGGAATGAGCAGTTCTTC
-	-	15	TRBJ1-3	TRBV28	CASSFPQVSGNTIYF	TGTGCCAGCAGTTTCCCCCAGGTCTCTGGAAACACCATATATTTT
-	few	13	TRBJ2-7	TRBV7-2	CASSPSTVYEQYF	TGTGCCAGCAGCCCGTCCACTGTCTACGAGCAGTACTTC
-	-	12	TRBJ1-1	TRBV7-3	CASSLNGGEAFF	TGTGCCAGCAGCTTAAATGGGGGAGAAGCTTTCTTT
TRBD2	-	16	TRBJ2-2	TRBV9	CASSLVAGVRTGELFF	TGTGCCAGCAGCCTCGTAGCGGGAGTACGGACCGGGGAGCTGTTTTTT